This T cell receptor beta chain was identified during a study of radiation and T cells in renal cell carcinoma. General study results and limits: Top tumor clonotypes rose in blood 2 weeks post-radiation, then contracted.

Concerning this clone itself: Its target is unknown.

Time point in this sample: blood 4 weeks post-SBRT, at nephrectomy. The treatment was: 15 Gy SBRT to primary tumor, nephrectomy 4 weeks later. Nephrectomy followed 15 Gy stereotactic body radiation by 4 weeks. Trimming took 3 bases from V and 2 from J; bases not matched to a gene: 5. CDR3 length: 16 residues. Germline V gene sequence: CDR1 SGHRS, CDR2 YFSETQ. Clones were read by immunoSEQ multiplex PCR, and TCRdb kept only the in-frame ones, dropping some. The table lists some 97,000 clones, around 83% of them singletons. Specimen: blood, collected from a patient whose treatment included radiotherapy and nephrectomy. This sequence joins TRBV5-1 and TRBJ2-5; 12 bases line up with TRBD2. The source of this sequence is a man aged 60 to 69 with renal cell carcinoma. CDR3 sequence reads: CASSSLAGGRQETQYF. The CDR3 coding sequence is TGCGCCAGCAGCTCTCTAGCGGGAGGGCGGCAAGAGACCCAGTACTTC.